Below are 29 T cell receptor beta chains sequenced from a single sample in a study of blood T cell repertoires in COVID-19. Data came from immunoSEQ multiplex PCR; TCRdb stores just in-frame clones and leaves some out. The table lists about 320,000 clones, 70% to 90% of them singletons. Specimen: PBMCs or T cells enriched from blood (not recorded which). The receptors were sampled from a woman aged 30 to 39 who had recovered from COVID-19.

The chain joins TRBV4-1 to TRBJ2-7; 10 bases align to TRBD1. The length of the CDR3 is 15 residues. V dropped 1 base and J dropped 3; count of bases not matched to a gene: 3. The germline V gene has CDR1 MGHRA and CDR2 YSYEKL. CDR3 region: CASSQGTGGDYEQYF. The CDR3, as DNA: TGCGCCAGCAGCCAAGGGACAGGGGGGGACTACGAGCAGTACTTC.

As for this clone: The sample holds other DNA sequences that translate to the same CDR3. The CDR3 DNA reads TGTGCCAGCTCACCTTTGAGGAACACTGAAGCTTTCTTT. Translated, it gives CASSPLRNTEAFF. The V call is TRBV18, the J call TRBJ1-1; D call uncertain. Per the germline V gene, CDR1 is KGHSH and CDR2 is LQKENI. The CDR3 runs to 13 residues. Trimming took off 3 bases at V and 1 base at J, with 6 bases between the two ends.

The chain is built from TRBV29-1 and TRBJ2-5; D possibly corresponds to TRBD2 (6 bases). Trimming pared 5 bases from V and 0 bases from J, leaving 7 bases between. From germline, CDR1 is SQVTM and CDR2 ANQGSEA. This CDR3 comprises 12 residues. The CDR3 bases are TGCAGCGTTTGGGACTACCAAGAGACCCAGTACTTC. This codes for CSVWDYQETQYF.

The CDR3 loop reads CASSPRRGYEQYF. CDR3 nucleotides: TGTGCCAGCTCACCAAGGCGGGGCTACGAGCAGTACTTC. The rearrangement links TRBV18 to TRBJ2-7, with D maybe TRBD2 (6 bases). V dropped 2 bases and J dropped 3 bases, with 8 bases sitting between them. Germline CDR1 KGHSH, CDR2 LQKENI. CDR3 size: 13 residues.

This clone was seen only once. The chain joins TRBV9 to TRBJ1-2; no definite D call. Trimming pared 4 bases from V and 2 bases from J, leaving 9 bases between. Germline loops: CDR1 SGDLS, CDR2 YYNGEE. The CDR3 loop spans 13 amino acids. The CDR3: CASSSSQNYGYTF. CDR3 coding DNA: TGTGCCAGCAGCTCCTCGCAGAACTATGGCTACACCTTC.

The V and J genes are TRBV11-3 and TRBJ2-3; 7 nucleotides align to TRBD1. V lost 5 bases, J lost 2 bases, and 7 bases stayed unmatched. The CDR3 runs to 15 residues. CDR1 and CDR2 (germline): SGHNT, YENEEA. DNA for the CDR3: TGTGCCAGCAGCGACCGACAGGGCCCCACAGATACGCAGTATTTT. Protein sequence: CASSDRQGPTDTQYF.

A word on this clone: At one end the junction does not follow the germline gene, possibly because of a read error. This chain uses TRBV7-7 with TRBJ2-3; 7 nucleotides line up with TRBD2. The CDR3 contains 15 residues. Germline V gene data show CDR1 as SSHAT and CDR2 as FNYEAQ (reference sequence). The CDR3, as DNA: TGTGCTAGCAGCTTAGGACTAGGCCGCACAGATACGCAGTATTTT. Translated: CASSLGLGRTDTQYF.

The chain employs TRBV7-2 and TRBJ2-7; 7 bases line up with TRBD2. Germline assignment: CDR1 SGHTA and CDR2 FQGNSA. The CDR3 covers 18 residues. Trimming at V came to 0 bases and at J to 4 bases, leaving 15 bases not matched to a gene. The CDR3 sequence is CASSLAFRVSSGPYEQYF. The CDR3 region has the DNA TGTGCCAGCAGCTTAGCATTTCGGGTATCTAGCGGTCCTTACGAGCAGTACTTC.

The V call is TRBV27, the J call TRBJ1-6; D call uncertain. The CDR3 runs to 13 residues. Germline lookup yields CDR1 MNHEY and CDR2 SMNVEV (reference sequence). Trimming left V 4 bases short and J 10 bases short, with 11 bases between. The CDR3, as DNA: TGTGCCAGCAGTTGGTTGAGGTCCTCACCCCTCCACTTT. It codes for CASSWLRSSPLHF.

The V gene is TRBV5-1, the J gene TRBJ1-1; D remains unclear. Trimming removed 5 bases from V and 0 bases from J, with 8 bases in between. The germline V gene encodes CDR1 SGHRS and CDR2 YFSETQ. This CDR3 has 13 residues. CDR3 sequence (DNA): TGCGCCAGCAGTGGGAGGATGAACACTGAAGCTTTCTTT. It specifies CASSGRMNTEAFF.

This chain joins TRBV19 and TRBJ1-2; TRBD1 agrees at 8 bases. The J segment lost 3 bases and the V segment lost 6 bases, leaving 9 bases of the junction unmatched. CDR1 is LNHDA and CDR2 is SQIVND in the germline V gene (reference sequence). This CDR3 contains 15 residues. The CDR3: CASSPDRGVYYGYTF. The DNA for the CDR3 is TGTGCCAGTAGCCCAGACAGGGGAGTTTACTATGGCTACACCTTC.

This chain joins TRBV3-1 (or the pseudogene TRBV3-2) and TRBJ1-1; TRBD1 might be the D (6 bases). V was pared by 3 bases and J by 12 bases, with 14 bases between. Germline assignment: CDR1 LGHDT and CDR2 YNNKEL (reference sequence). The CDR3 is 12 amino acids. Written as DNA, the CDR3 is TGTGCCAGCAGCCATGCCCAGGGGAAGCCTTTCTTT. This translates into CASSHAQGKPFF.

The chain is built from TRBV7-3 and TRBJ1-5; the D is unclear. The germline gives CDR1 SGHTA, CDR2 FQGTGA. The germline V and J ends were trimmed by 4 bases and 0 bases, with 7 bases remaining between them. The CDR3 consists of 14 residues. This chain's CDR3 is CASSSPYSNQPQHF. The CDR3 DNA follows: TGTGCCAGCAGCTCCCCCTATAGCAATCAGCCCCAGCATTTT.

This clone was seen a single time. V is TRBV13 and J is TRBJ1-3; unclear D gene. The V and J ends lost 1 base and 0 bases respectively, with 7 bases between them. Germline CDR1 reads PRHDT; CDR2 reads FYEKMQ (reference sequence). The CDR3 has 15 residues. The CDR3 loop is CASSLVRDSGNTIYF. CDR3 nucleotides: TGTGCCAGCAGCTTAGTCCGCGACTCTGGAAACACCATATATTTT.

The chain links TRBV6-5 to TRBJ1-1; 7 bases map to TRBD1. The CDR3 consists of 12 residues. Germline CDR1 MNHEY, CDR2 SVGAGI. V lost 6 bases to trimming and J lost 10 bases; unmatched junction nucleotides: 8. DNA for the CDR3: TGTGCCAGCAGGTCCAACAGGGGACGAGCTTTCTTT. This sequence encodes CASRSNRGRAFF.

V and J are TRBV19 and TRBJ1-3, with D possibly being TRBD1 (5 bases). Germline values: CDR1 LNHDA, CDR2 SQIVND (reference sequence). This CDR3 is built from 14 residues. Trimming cost V 8 bases and J 4 bases, with 15 bases left between them. The CDR3, as DNA: TGTGCCAGTCAAGACGGGGGTCAAGGAAACACCATATATTTT. It translates to CASQDGGQGNTIYF.

CDR3 nucleotides: TGCAGCGTTGAAGCCCCAGTGAATACGCAGTATTTT. This translates into CSVEAPVNTQYF. The chain has TRBV29-1 and TRBJ2-3; D uncertain. Trimming cost V 1 base and J 7 bases, with 9 bases left between them. The V gene's germline CDR1 is SQVTM and CDR2 ANQGSEA. The CDR3 has 12 amino acids.

The rearrangement joins TRBV19 to TRBJ2-5, with D perhaps TRBD1 (6 bases). This CDR3 is built from 12 residues. Germline V gives CDR1 LNHDA, CDR2 SQIVND (reference sequence). V lost 5 bases and J lost 4, with 8 bases in between. CDR3 in amino acids: CASSEQGETQYF. CDR3 sequence (DNA): TGTGCCAGTAGTGAACAGGGAGAGACCCAGTACTTC. Complete variable domain (other parts from reference TRBV19 and TRBJ2-5): DGGITQSPKYLFRKEGQNVTLSCEQNLNHDAMYWYRQDPGQGLRLIYYSQIVNDFQKGDIAEGYSVSREKKESFPLTVTSAQKNPTAFYLCASSEQGETQYFGPGTRLLVL.

This sequence joins TRBV19 and TRBJ1-4; 8 positions match TRBD1. The germline gives CDR1 LNHDA, CDR2 SQIVND (reference sequence). V was clipped by 5 bases and J by 8 bases; unmatched bases: 7. This CDR3 has 14 residues. CDR3 bases: TGTGCCAGTAGTTCCGGACAGGGAGGGGAAAAACTGTTTTTT. Translation gives CASSSGQGGEKLFF.

This clone was observed once. The chain couples TRBV6-2 or TRBV6-3 to TRBJ2-1; 9 bases align to TRBD2. From germline, CDR1 is MNHEY and CDR2 SVGEGT. The CDR3 runs to 16 residues. V lost 0 bases to trimming and J lost 8 bases; unmatched junction nucleotides: 8. The CDR3 spells CASSYSTRGGADEQFF. The CDR3 bases are TGTGCCAGCAGTTACTCGACTCGCGGGGGGGCGGATGAGCAGTTCTTC.

The chain joins TRBV7-3 to TRBJ1-1; perhaps TRBD1 as D (6 bases). Germline CDR1 reads SGHTA; CDR2 reads FQGTGA. The CDR3 spans 15 residues. Trimming removed 1 base at V and 4 bases at J, with 13 bases between. CDR3 nucleotides: TGTGCCAGCAGCTTAAAGCGGCAGGGGAGCACTGAAGCTTTCTTT. Translating it yields CASSLKRQGSTEAFF.

The genes are TRBV30 and TRBJ2-3, with 8 nucleotides matching TRBD2. V shed 0 bases and J 4 bases; nucleotides not matched to a gene: 6. CDR3 length: 15 residues. Germline loops: CDR1 GTSNPN, CDR2 SVGIG (reference sequence). As DNA, the CDR3 is TGTGCCTGGAGTGTAAACGGGGGGGACGCAGATACGCAGTATTTT. This sequence encodes CAWSVNGGDADTQYF. The full variable domain, with the rest looked up from reference TRBV30 and TRBJ2-3, is SQTIHQWPATLVQPVGSPLSLECTVEGTSNPNLYWYRQAAGRGLQLLFYSVGIGQISSEVPQNLSASRPQDRQFILSSKKLLLSDSGFYLCAWSVNGGDADTQYFGPGTRLTVL.

The chain has TRBV5-3 and TRBJ2-1, with D possibly matching TRBD1 (6 bases). TRBV5-3 counts as an open reading frame of uncertain function. The CDR3 runs to 8 residues. CDR3 in amino acids: CFRDTQFF. Written as DNA, the CDR3 is TGTTTCCGGGACACACAGTTCTTC.

The rearrangement links TRBV6-2 or TRBV6-3 to TRBJ1-5, with 10 nucleotides matching TRBD1. Germline trimming cut 6 bases from V and 4 bases from J; bases unmatched to any gene: 9. CDR1 is MNHEY and CDR2 is SVGEGT in the germline V gene. The CDR3 length is 16 residues. This CDR3 reads CASSERQGAWNQPQHF. The DNA for the CDR3 is TGTGCCAGCAGCGAGAGACAGGGGGCTTGGAATCAGCCCCAGCATTTT.

This clone was seen only once. The chain combines TRBV3-1 (or the pseudogene TRBV3-2) with TRBJ1-1; possibly TRBD1 for D (6 bases). The V end was cut by 5 bases, the J end by 0 bases, with 13 bases between. CDR3 length equals 15 residues. Germline V CDR1 and CDR2: LGHDT, YNNKEL (reference sequence). CDR3 residues: CASSSPGQLNTEAFF. For the CDR3, the DNA is TGTGCCAGCAGCTCACCCGGACAGCTGAACACTGAAGCTTTCTTT.

The rearrangement uses TRBV2 and TRBJ1-2; D possibly corresponds to TRBD1 (6 bases). The germline V gene has CDR1 SNHLY and CDR2 FYNNEI. The germline V and J ends were trimmed by 3 bases and 14 bases, with 19 bases remaining between them. CDR3 length: 13 residues. This chain's CDR3 is CASSDSRPGVDTF. CDR3 DNA sequence: TGTGCCAGCAGTGACTCCAGGCCAGGGGTAGATACCTTC.

This chain uses TRBV7-2 with TRBJ1-6; no firm D call. CDR1 and CDR2 (germline): SGHTA, FQGNSA. The CDR3 is 14 residues long. V was clipped by 1 base and J by 6 bases, with 7 bases between them. The CDR3 sequence: CASSLVAINSPLHF. Written as DNA, the CDR3 is TGTGCCAGCAGCTTAGTGGCCATTAATTCACCCCTCCACTTT.

The chain is built from TRBV2 and TRBJ1-2, with 8 positions matching TRBD1. With 7 bases clipped from V and 5 bases from J, the junction kept 3 bases outside the gene matches. The length of the CDR3 is 12 residues. Germline lookup yields CDR1 SNHLY and CDR2 FYNNEI. CDR3 region: CASTGQGYGYTF. The CDR3 DNA follows: TGTGCCAGCACTGGACAGGGATATGGCTACACCTTC.

This chain uses TRBV13 with TRBJ2-1, with D possibly matching TRBD1 (6 bases). V shed 5 bases and J shed 3 bases, with 11 bases lying between them. CDR1 PRHDT and CDR2 FYEKMQ come from the germline V gene (reference sequence). The CDR3 contains 14 residues. The CDR3 DNA is TGTGCCAGCAGCCAGACAGGTGTCTACAATGAGCAGTTCTTC. Translation gives CASSQTGVYNEQFF.